The 32 T cell receptor beta chains presented below share a single source sample, sequenced in a study of T cell repertoires in cytomegalovirus infection. TCRdb analysed the reads with MiXCR anew, one entry per CDR3 protein. The repertoire holds about 600,000 distinct CDR3 sequences, with roughly a quarter as singletons. Sequencing was done on a sample of CD8+ T cells from PBMCs. The receptors stem from a human donor in good health (CMV status not recorded). Some clones in this sample may be carry-over from other donors' samples.

This chain uses TRBV20-1 with TRBJ2-1; 13 nucleotides line up with TRBD2. Trimming at V came to 6 bases and at J to 3 bases, leaving 8 bases not matched to a gene. Germline V gives CDR1 DFQATT, CDR2 SNEGSKA (reference sequence). The CDR3 has 16 residues. CDR3 in amino acids: CSARTSGGAGYNEQFF. The CDR3 bases are TGCAGTGCCAGGACTAGCGGGGGCGCGGGCTACAATGAGCAGTTCTTC.

This rearrangement joins TRBV2 to TRBJ2-3; D might be TRBD2 (5 bases). The germline V gene encodes CDR1 SNHLY and CDR2 FYNNEI. V dropped 7 bases and J dropped 0 bases, with 11 bases sitting between them. The CDR3 is 14 amino acids. CDR3 nucleotides: TGTGCCAGCACCCCGGGGATTAGCACAGATACGCAGTATTTT. Amino acid sequence: CASTPGISTDTQYF.

The gene calls are TRBV28 and TRBJ2-1; no definite D call. CDR3 length: 16 amino acids. Looked up from germline, CDR1 is MDHEN and CDR2 is SYDVKM. V dropped 2 bases and J dropped 0 bases, with 11 bases sitting between them. The CDR3 nucleotides are TGTGCCAGCAGTTTAATTAGCTCTGGCTCCTACAATGAGCAGTTCTTC. Its protein is CASSLISSGSYNEQFF.

On this clonotype itself: Since a much larger clone is just one base distant, this may be a read error. The chain carries TRBV6-6 and TRBJ2-5; D is uncertain. The V end lost 5 bases, the J end lost 5 bases, and 15 bases lay between the germline ends. The germline CDR1 and CDR2 sequences are MNHNY and SVGAGI (reference sequence). The CDR3 extends over 14 amino acids. In DNA form, the CDR3 reads TGTGCCAGCAGTAGCTTGTCAGCATGGGAGACCCAGTACTTC. Translation gives CASSSLSAWETQYF.

This sequence joins TRBV12-3 or TRBV12-4 and TRBJ2-6, with D possibly called TRBD1 or TRBD2 (5 bases each). The CDR3 covers 14 residues. Trimming pared 7 bases from V and 7 bases from J, leaving 14 bases between. The DNA of the CDR3 is TGTGCCAGCACCACCCGGGACCGCGCCAACGTCCTGACTTTC. As protein: CASTTRDRANVLTF.

The chain is built from TRBV6-2 or TRBV6-3 and TRBJ2-7; D remains unclear. V was trimmed by 2 bases and J by 2 bases, leaving 10 bases between them. Germline CDR1 MNHEY, CDR2 SVGEGT. The CDR3 length is 14 residues. In DNA form, the CDR3 reads TGTGCCAGCAGTTACGGAACAGCCACCTACGAGCAGTACGTC. Translation: CASSYGTATYEQYV.

This clonotype was seen only a few times. This chain joins TRBV7-9 and TRBJ2-7; TRBD1 is a possible D gene (6 bases). From germline, CDR1 is SEHNR and CDR2 FQNEAQ (reference sequence). The CDR3 contains 15 residues. Trimming pared 4 bases from V and 4 bases from J, leaving 17 bases between. CDR3 bases: TGTGCCAGCAGCTCCCCGCGGACAGTCTCTTACGAGCAGTACTTC. Protein product: CASSSPRTVSYEQYF.

This clonotype was picked up a small number of times. This chain uses TRBV28 with TRBJ2-3; 10 nucleotides line up with TRBD1. Germline values: CDR1 MDHEN, CDR2 SYDVKM. This CDR3 region has 16 residues. V lost 7 bases and J lost 6; bases outside the gene matches: 13. The CDR3 sequence: CASIPAWDRGFDTQYF. CDR3 sequence (DNA): TGTGCCAGCATACCTGCCTGGGACAGGGGCTTTGATACGCAGTATTTT.

With respect to this clonotype: Its ends do not fully match the called genes, so a read error is possible. The chain combines TRBV7-9 with TRBJ2-1; D gene unclear. Germline lookup yields CDR1 SEHNR and CDR2 FQNEAQ (reference sequence). The CDR3 extends over 15 amino acids. CDR3 amino acids: CANSLGSSSYNEQFF. DNA of the CDR3: TGTGCCAACAGCTTAGGATCCAGCTCCTACAATGAGCAGTTCTTC. The full variable domain, completed using reference TRBV7-9 and TRBJ2-1, is DTGVSQNPRHKITKRGQNVTFRCDPISEHNRLYWYRQTLGQGPEFLTYFQNEAQLEKSRLLSDRFSAERPKGSFSTLEIQRTEQGDSAMYLCANSLGSSSYNEQFFGPGTRLTVL.

This clonotype was counted only a few times. V gene TRBV10-3 combines with J gene TRBJ2-1; the match to TRBD2 covers 14 bases. The CDR3 has 18 amino acids. Germline values: CDR1 ENHRY, CDR2 SYGVKD. Unmatched junction bases numbered 9, after V lost 6 bases and J lost 2 bases. The CDR3 loop is CAIRFQTSGGATYNEQFF. The CDR3 DNA reads TGTGCCATCAGATTCCAGACTAGCGGGGGGGCAACCTACAATGAGCAGTTCTTC.

The chain recombines TRBV6-2 or TRBV6-3 with TRBJ2-1; D not certain. The V gene's germline CDR1 is MNHEY and CDR2 SVGEGT. Trimming removed 7 bases at V and 4 bases at J, with 14 bases between. The CDR3 contains 14 residues. The CDR3 region has the DNA TGTGCCAGCAAGGTCAGGCCGTCTTACAATGAGCAGTTCTTC. Translation gives CASKVRPSYNEQFF.

V usage is TRBV13 and J usage is TRBJ1-6; 7 positions match TRBD1. V lost 0 bases and J lost 8; bases outside the gene matches: 4. This CDR3 is built from 15 residues. Germline CDR1 PRHDT, CDR2 FYEKMQ (reference sequence). CDR3 sequence: CASSLGDRMDSPLHF. CDR3 in DNA: TGTGCCAGCAGCTTAGGGGACAGGATGGATTCACCCCTCCACTTT.

The V and J genes are TRBV15 and TRBJ2-3, with D possibly being TRBD1 (6 bases). The CDR3 length is 14 residues. CDR1 is LNHNV, CDR2 YYDKDF, per germline (reference sequence). With 0 bases removed from V and 5 bases from J, the gap between germline ends came to 9 bases. The CDR3 DNA follows: TGTGCCACCAGCAGAGAGGGGGCGGAAGATACGCAGTATTTT. Encoded protein: CATSREGAEDTQYF. Together with reference TRBV15 and TRBJ2-3, the CDR3 gives the full variable domain: DAMVIQNPRYQVTQFGKPVTLSCSQTLNHNVMYWYQQKSSQAPKLLFHYYDKDFNNEADTPDNFQSRRPNTSFCFLDIRSPGLGDTAMYLCATSREGAEDTQYFGPGTRLTVL.

This clonotype was detected only a few times. V and J are TRBV7-9 and TRBJ1-2; 9 positions agree with TRBD1. CDR3 length: 15 amino acids. The V gene end was trimmed by 5 bases and the J gene end by 7 bases; junction bases not matched to a gene: 11. CDR1 and CDR2 (germline): SEHNR, FQNEAQ (reference sequence). DNA for the CDR3: TGTGCCAGCAGCGTCGGTCCAACAGGGGGCCCTGGCTACACCTTC. It codes for CASSVGPTGGPGYTF. Full variable domain (missing parts from reference TRBV7-9 and TRBJ1-2): DTGVSQNPRHKITKRGQNVTFRCDPISEHNRLYWYRQTLGQGPEFLTYFQNEAQLEKSRLLSDRFSAERPKGSFSTLEIQRTEQGDSAMYLCASSVGPTGGPGYTFGSGTRLTVV.

This clonotype showed up many times. The chain has TRBV4-1 and TRBJ2-1, with a possible D match to TRBD1 (6 bases). Per the germline V gene, CDR1 is MGHRA and CDR2 is YSYEKL. V was shortened by 0 bases and J by 10 bases, with 10 bases between the two germline ends. The CDR3 runs to 13 residues. The CDR3 DNA reads as TGCGCCAGCAGCCAAGAGACAGGCGGCGAGCAGTTCTTC. Its translation is CASSQETGGEQFF.

For this clonotype: No conserved phenylalanine or tryptophan ends this CDR3, so it is likely a read error. The chain has TRBV9 and TRBJ2-7; no clear D gene. The CDR3 is 14 amino acids. V was pared by 0 bases and J by 3 bases, with 10 bases between. The germline V gene encodes CDR1 SGDLS and CDR2 YYNGEE. CDR3 DNA: TGTGCCAGCAGCGTAGGAAGGTACAGCTACGAGCAGTACTAC. It encodes CASSVGRYSYEQYY.

The chain combines TRBV6-1 with TRBJ2-2; 11 positions match TRBD2. The CDR3 sequence is 16 residues long. CDR1 and CDR2 from the germline V gene are MNHNS and SASEGT. Trimming removed 3 bases from V and 4 bases from J; junction bases left unmatched: 4. The CDR3, as DNA: TGTGCCAGCAGTGAGTTTAGCGGGGGGGCCACCGGGGAGCTGTTTTTT. This gives the protein CASSEFSGGATGELFF.

This clonotype was seen more than once but under ten times. The chain recombines TRBV5-5 with TRBJ2-5; maybe TRBD2 (6 bases). CDR3 size: 15 residues. Germline-derived CDR1 and CDR2 are SGHKS and YYEKEE (reference sequence). The V end was cut by 4 bases, the J end by 4 bases, with 17 bases between. DNA of the CDR3: TGTGCCAGCAGCCCCTCCTCGGGACTCGGAGAGACCCAGTACTTC. Residues: CASSPSSGLGETQYF.

As regards this clonotype: Since a much larger clone is just one base distant, this may be a read error. The V and J genes are TRBV7-3 and TRBJ2-1; the match to TRBD1 covers 9 bases. Germline CDR1 and CDR2: SGHTA and FQGTGA. This CDR3 has 15 residues. The DNA for the CDR3 is TGTGTCAGCAGCGCACCGGGACAGGGAATCGATGAGCAGTTCTTC. Residues: CVSSAPGQGIDEQFF.

The V gene is TRBV7-6, the J gene TRBJ1-6; D gene ambiguous. Germline CDR1 and CDR2: SGHVS and FNYEAQ. V lost 0 bases, J lost 5 bases, and 2 bases lay in between. This CDR3 is built from 13 residues. The CDR3: CASSLAHNSPLHF. CDR3 DNA sequence: TGTGCCAGCAGCTTAGCGCATAATTCACCCCTCCACTTT.

The chain recombines TRBV4-2 with TRBJ2-2; D not resolved. This CDR3 is 15 amino acids long. CDR1 and CDR2 from the germline V gene are LGHNA and YNFKEQ. V shed 4 bases and J shed 4 bases, with 13 bases lying between them. CDR3 region: CASSLGQGPTGELFF. DNA for the CDR3: TGTGCCAGCAGCCTAGGTCAAGGCCCCACCGGGGAGCTGTTTTTT.

The table lists this clonotype with many counts. This rearrangement joins TRBV12-3 or TRBV12-4 to TRBJ2-7, with TRBD1 identical over 9 bases. V lost 3 bases, J lost 7 bases, and 10 bases stayed unmatched. The length of the CDR3 is 15 residues. This CDR3 reads CASSFLGQGDWEQYF. The CDR3 bases are TGTGCCAGCAGTTTTCTGGGACAGGGTGACTGGGAGCAGTACTTC.

This clonotype was seen once. The rearrangement joins TRBV4-1 to TRBJ2-1; 7 nucleotides match TRBD2. The CDR3 is 15 amino acids. Germline V gene lookup returns CDR1 MGHRA and CDR2 YSYEKL. The V segment lost 1 base and the J segment 8 bases; nucleotides outside the gene matches: 8. This chain's CDR3 is CASSQVGSAGDEQFF. CDR3 DNA sequence: TGCGCCAGCAGCCAAGTCGGTAGCGCGGGGGATGAGCAGTTCTTC.

A remark on this clonotype: Since a much larger clone is just one base distant, this may be a read error. The chain couples TRBV24-1 to TRBJ2-5; D gene uncertain. This CDR3 is built from 15 residues. CDR1 is KGHDR and CDR2 is SFDVKD in the germline V gene. This CDR3 is CTTSVPDRFWETQYF. The DNA of the CDR3 is TGTACCACCAGTGTCCCTGACCGATTCTGGGAGACCCAGTACTTC.

This clonotype was seen many times. The V and J genes are TRBV7-2 and TRBJ2-3, with D perhaps TRBD2 (5 bases). The CDR3 is 15 residues long. V lost 6 bases and J 6 bases, leaving 19 bases between the germline ends. CDR1 and CDR2 from the germline V gene are SGHTA and FQGNSA. This CDR3 is CASSHGLAWWDTQYF. DNA for the CDR3: TGTGCCAGCAGTCATGGACTCGCCTGGTGGGATACGCAGTATTTT.

The J gene is TRBJ2-7, the V gene TRBV19; maybe TRBD1 (5 bases). The CDR3 has 13 residues. Trimming removed 4 bases at V and 7 bases at J, with 14 bases between. Germline V gene sequence: CDR1 LNHDA, CDR2 SQIVND (reference sequence). CDR3 in amino acids: CASSSGSGREQYF. The CDR3 DNA sequence: TGTGCCAGTAGTAGCGGTTCAGGGCGGGAGCAGTACTTC.

This clonotype was counted at least ten times. The chain couples TRBV28 to TRBJ2-3; D remains ambiguous. V lost 3 bases and J 2 bases, leaving 9 bases between the germline ends. The CDR3 length is 14 residues. The germline CDR1 and CDR2 sequences are MDHEN and SYDVKM. CDR3 region: CASSFRRFTDTQYF. The CDR3 DNA reads TGTGCCAGCAGTTTTCGGCGATTCACAGATACGCAGTATTTT.

The table lists this clonotype with a few counts. The J gene is TRBJ2-5, the V gene TRBV27; D is undetermined. V shed 9 bases and J shed 2 bases, with 16 bases lying between them. The germline gives CDR1 MNHEY, CDR2 SMNVEV (reference sequence). CDR3 length: 14 amino acids. The CDR3 loop is CASCPGHQQETQYF. CDR3 nucleotide sequence: TGTGCCAGTTGCCCGGGCCACCAGCAAGAGACCCAGTACTTC.

In this sample, this clonotype turned up a few times. The J gene is TRBJ2-2, the V gene TRBV6-2 or TRBV6-3; D gene ambiguous. V was pared by 2 bases and J by 0 bases, with 4 bases between. Per the germline V gene, CDR1 is MNHEY and CDR2 is SVGEGT. The CDR3 length is 14 residues. The CDR3 reads CASSYRPNTGELFF. The CDR3 DNA sequence: TGTGCCAGCAGTTACCGACCGAACACCGGGGAGCTGTTTTTT.

This clonotype was detected a few times. The J gene is TRBJ2-7, the V gene TRBV19, with a possible D match to TRBD1 (5 bases). Germline CDR1 LNHDA, CDR2 SQIVND (reference sequence). Trimming left V 5 bases short and J 6 bases short, with 14 bases between. CDR3 length: 13 residues. As DNA, the CDR3 is TGTGCCAGTAGTTTAGGGGCCTTGGGCGAGCAGTACTTC. As protein: CASSLGALGEQYF.

This clonotype has ten or more counts. The V call is TRBV7-9, the J call TRBJ1-1, with 7 bases that match TRBD1. The V segment lost 5 bases and the J segment 10 bases; nucleotides outside the gene matches: 4. Germline V gene lookup returns CDR1 SEHNR and CDR2 FQNEAQ (reference sequence). CDR3 length: 11 residues. The CDR3 region is CASSPGTAAFF. As DNA, the CDR3 is TGTGCCAGCAGCCCCGGGACAGCAGCTTTCTTT.

The V and J genes are TRBV28 and TRBJ2-7, with D perhaps given as TRBD1 or TRBD2 (5 bases each). Germline V lookup: CDR1 MDHEN, CDR2 SYDVKM. The V end lost 5 bases, the J end lost 5 bases, and 16 bases lay between the germline ends. The CDR3 runs to 14 residues. The chain's CDR3 is CASSPPGRGHEQYV. The CDR3 DNA reads as TGTGCCAGCAGTCCCCCGGGTCGGGGCCACGAGCAGTACGTC.